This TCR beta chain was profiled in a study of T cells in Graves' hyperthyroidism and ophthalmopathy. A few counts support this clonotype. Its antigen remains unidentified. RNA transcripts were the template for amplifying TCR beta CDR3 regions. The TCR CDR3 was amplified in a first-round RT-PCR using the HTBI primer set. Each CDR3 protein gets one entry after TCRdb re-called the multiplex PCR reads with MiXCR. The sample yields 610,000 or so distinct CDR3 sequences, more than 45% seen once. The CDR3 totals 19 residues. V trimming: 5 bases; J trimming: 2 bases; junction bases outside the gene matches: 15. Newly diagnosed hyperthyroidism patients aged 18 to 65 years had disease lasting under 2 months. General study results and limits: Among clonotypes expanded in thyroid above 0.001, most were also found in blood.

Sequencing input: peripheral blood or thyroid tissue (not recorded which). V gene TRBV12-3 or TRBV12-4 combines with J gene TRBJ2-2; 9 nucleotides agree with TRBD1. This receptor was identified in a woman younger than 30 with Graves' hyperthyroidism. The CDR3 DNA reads TGTGCCAGCAGTCCGGGACAGGGTGTTTGGGCTCCAAACACCGGGGAGCTGTTTTTT. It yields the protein CASSPGQGVWAPNTGELFF.